A selection of T cell receptor beta chains follows, all from one sample in a study of post-analysis software for immune sequencing data. MiXCR, applied by TCRdb to the PCR reads, yields one record per CDR3 protein. The sample yields around 200,000 distinct CDR3 sequences, approximately 29% seen once. Material for sequencing was blood. Receptor source: a girl between 2 and 17 years old with multiple sclerosis. Each CDR3 is given with its conserved first and last residue. A D gene is named only where the DNA matches it firmly. A row's size may be missing; if present it is once, few, many or a size class.

few	TRBV3-1	TRBJ1-1	.	CASAGETNTEAFF	TGTGCCAGCGCCGGGGAAACGAACACTGAAGCTTTCTTT
.	TRBV6-5	TRBJ1-5	.	CASRPPPGTRNQPQHF	TGTGCCAGCAGGCCCCCCCCCGGGACACGAAATCAGCCCCAGCATTTT
many	TRBV5-1	TRBJ2-5	TRBD2	CASSLASGGIQETQYF	TGCGCCAGCAGCTTGGCGAGCGGGGGGATCCAAGAGACCCAGTACTTC
few	TRBV20-1	TRBJ2-3	.	CSATGQSSTDTQYF	TGCAGTGCTACCGGACAGTCCAGCACAGATACGCAGTATTTT
many	TRBV29-1	TRBJ2-3	.	CSTKGDTQYF	TGCAGCACAAAAGGAGATACGCAGTATTTT
few	TRBV2	TRBJ1-6	.	CASSVHTSSSPLHF	TGTGCCAGCAGTGTACACACGTCAAGTTCACCCCTCCACTTT
few	TRBV3-1	TRBJ2-7	TRBD2	CASSQQGLATQQYF	TGTGCCAGCAGCCAACAGGGACTAGCGACCCAGCAGTACTTC
few	TRBV18	TRBJ1-6	TRBD1	CASSPPVAGGDSPLHF	TGTGCCAGCTCACCACCGGTCGCAGGGGGCGATTCACCCCTCCACTTT
many	TRBV20-1	TRBJ2-7	TRBD2	CSARGHGREGLNEQYF	TGCAGTGCTAGGGGACATGGGCGGGAGGGCCTGAACGAGCAGTACTTC
.	TRBV28	TRBJ2-7	.	CASLEGPWRGEQYF	TGTGCCAGCCTGGAGGGGCCTTGGAGGGGGGAGCAGTACTTC
.	TRBV5-1	TRBJ1-5	.	CASSKTGASNQPQHF	TGCGCCAGCAGCAAGACGGGAGCTAGCAATCAGCCCCAGCATTTT
.	TRBV7-9	TRBJ2-3	.	CASSPGHTDTQYF	TGTGCCAGCAGCCCTGGACACACAGATACGCAGTATTTT
.	TRBV7-7	TRBJ2-1	.	CASSLSQSSYNEQFF	TGTGCTAGCAGCTTATCCCAGAGCTCCTACAATGAGCAGTTCTTC
.	TRBV20-1	TRBJ2-1	TRBD2	CSAALAGTSGSGQFF	TGCAGTGCAGCACTTGCCGGGACTAGCGGGAGCGGGCAGTTCTTC
.	TRBV3-1	TRBJ1-2	.	CASSLYTFQGYTF	TGTGCCAGCAGCCTATACACCTTTCAGGGCTACACCTTC
.	TRBV7-2	TRBJ1-5	.	CASSPRGQPQHF	TGTGCCAGCAGCCCGAGGGGTCAGCCCCAGCATTTT
.	TRBV20-1	TRBJ1-4	.	CSAREGGRGATNEKLFF	TGCAGTGCTAGGGAGGGAGGCCGGGGTGCAACTAATGAAAAACTGTTTTTT
many	TRBV5-1	TRBJ2-3	TRBD2	CASSPETSGGPGVTQYF	TGCGCCAGCAGCCCGGAGACTAGCGGGGGCCCCGGCGTTACGCAGTATTTT
many	TRBV12-3/TRBV12-4	TRBJ1-2	.	CASSPSGRNYGYTF	TGTGCCAGCAGTCCCTCGGGGCGTAACTATGGCTACACCTTC
.	TRBV12-3/TRBV12-4	TRBJ1-5	.	CASSLTHGEPQHF	TGTGCCAGCAGTTTGACCCACGGAGAGCCCCAGCATTTT
.	TRBV5-1	TRBJ2-1	TRBD1	CASTRSTGGGAEQFF	TGCGCCAGCACCCGGTCGACAGGGGGTGGGGCTGAGCAGTTCTTC
few	TRBV28	TRBJ1-5	.	CASSLRRGNQPQHF	TGTGCCAGCAGTTTACGCAGGGGCAATCAGCCCCAGCATTTT
many	TRBV28	TRBJ2-1	.	CASSFQTTVDEQFF	TGTGCCAGCAGTTTCCAAACTACCGTAGACGAGCAGTTCTTC
many	TRBV7-9	TRBJ1-2	.	CASSLALGIVNSYTF	TGTGCCAGCAGCTTAGCTCTAGGGATCGTTAATAGCTACACCTTC
.	TRBV12-3/TRBV12-4	TRBJ1-4	.	CASSIGTTDEKLFF	TGTGCCAGCAGTATAGGGACGACTGATGAAAAACTGTTTTTT
.	TRBV28	TRBJ2-4	TRBD2	CASSGRAGGKNIQYF	TGTGCCAGCAGTGGACGAGCGGGGGGGAAAAACATTCAGTACTTC
many	TRBV7-2	TRBJ2-5	TRBD2	CASSSSTSGRTSETQYF	TGTGCCAGCAGCTCCTCAACTAGCGGGAGGACCAGTGAGACCCAGTACTTC
many	TRBV9	TRBJ2-3	.	CASSVEGLHRDTQYF	TGTGCCAGCAGCGTAGAAGGACTTCACCGAGATACGCAGTATTTT
.	TRBV7-3	TRBJ2-1	TRBD2	CASSQRGGSHEQFF	TGTGCCAGCAGCCAGCGGGGGGGTTCGCATGAGCAGTTCTTC
many	TRBV29-1	TRBJ2-5	TRBD1	CSVPDRAPQETQYF	TGCAGCGTCCCGGACAGGGCACCCCAAGAGACCCAGTACTTC
.	TRBV6-6	TRBJ2-7	.	CASSFDPQYEQYF	TGTGCCAGCAGTTTTGACCCCCAATACGAGCAGTACTTC
few	TRBV11-2	TRBJ2-5	.	CASSPYDRRNEQYF	TGTGCCAGCAGCCCCTATGATCGGCGGAATGAGCAGTACTTC
many	TRBV6-6	TRBJ1-4	.	CASYSLARVEKLFF	TGTGCCAGCTACTCCCTTGCTAGGGTTGAAAAACTGTTTTTT
many	TRBV7-8	TRBJ2-7	TRBD1	CASSLRGQQYF	TGTGCCAGCAGCTTAAGGGGGCAGCAGTACTTC
.	TRBV30	TRBJ2-3	.	CAFYTDTQYF	TGTGCCTTCTACACAGATACGCAGTATTTT
few	TRBV2	TRBJ1-6	.	CASRQGNSPPHF	TGTGCCAGCAGACAGGGAAACTCACCCCCCCACTTT
few	TRBV28	TRBJ2-7	TRBD2	CASGRGLAGEDSYEQYF	TGTGCCAGCGGCCGCGGACTAGCGGGAGAAGACTCCTACGAGCAGTACTTC
.	TRBV20-1	TRBJ2-1	.	CSATGGGSTDTQFF	TGCAGTGCTACTGGGGGGGGCAGCACAGATACGCAGTTCTTC
.	TRBV5-1	TRBJ2-3	TRBD1	CASQHRGRTDTQYF	TGCGCCAGCCAACACAGGGGGCGAACAGATACGCAGTATTTT
.	TRBV20-1	TRBJ2-1	.	CSARDVSGVDGQFF	TGCAGTGCTAGAGATGTTAGCGGAGTAGATGGGCAGTTCTTC
many	TRBV5-1	TRBJ2-5	.	CASSPNLETQYF	TGCGCCAGCAGCCCAAATCTAGAGACCCAGTACTTC
once	TRBV12-3/TRBV12-4	TRBJ1-3	.	CASSPPGVSGNTIYF	TGTGCCAGCAGTCCTCCCGGCGTCTCTGGAAACACCATATATTTT
many	TRBV5-1	TRBJ1-5	.	CASSPMSGGNQPQHF	TGCGCCAGCAGCCCAATGAGTGGGGGCAATCAGCCCCAGCATTTT
many	TRBV6-6	TRBJ2-7	.	CASSYGVNYEQYF	TGTGCCAGCAGTTACGGGGTTAATTACGAGCAGTACTTC
.	TRBV10-2	TRBJ2-1	.	CARSSAGRSDEQFF	TGCGCCAGGAGCTCGGCGGGGAGGAGCGATGAGCAGTTCTTC
few	TRBV20-1	TRBJ1-5	.	CSASFRGGNQPQHF	TGCAGTGCTAGTTTCAGAGGGGGTAATCAGCCCCAGCATTTT
.	TRBV6-5	TRBJ2-2	.	CASSYGTLNTGELFF	TGTGCCAGCAGTTACGGGACACTGAACACCGGGGAGCTGTTTTTT
few	TRBV19	TRBJ1-6	TRBD1	CASTSDRGNSPLHF	TGTGCCAGTACCTCGGACAGGGGAAATTCACCCCTCCACTTT
.	TRBV29-1	TRBJ2-7	.	CSARTETYEQYF	TGCAGCGCACGGACAGAGACCTACGAGCAGTACTTC
.	TRBV4-3	TRBJ2-5	TRBD2	CASSQTSGRGETQYF	TGCGCCAGCAGCCAAACGAGCGGGAGAGGGGAGACCCAGTACTTC
many	TRBV28	TRBJ1-6	.	CASRVDSRNSPLHF	TGTGCCAGCAGAGTAGACAGTAGGAATTCACCCCTCCACTTT